This TCR beta chain was sequenced in a study of blood T cell repertoires in COVID-19. Study in general: Whether acute or convalescent, the COVID-19 samples came from the United States, Italy and Spain. From T cells, B-cell-depleted T cells, or PBMCs came the material, which was cDNA or gDNA.

The CDR3 covers 12 residues. Per the germline V gene, CDR1 is SQVTM and CDR2 is ANQGSEA. Trimming cost V 6 bases and J 11 bases; bases outside gene matches: 9. Per the original methods: Estimation of nucleated cell counts was performed using reference gene primer amplification. Clones were read by immunoSEQ multiplex PCR, and TCRdb kept only the in-frame ones, dropping some. V and J calls and clone size are as listed in that table; D and trimming were resolved from the DNA. The table includes 200,000 to 250,000 clones, around 80% detected once. This clone was detected only once. What was sequenced was peripheral blood. The source of this sequence is a woman in her sixties or seventies with acute or convalescent COVID-19. The chain has TRBV29-1 and TRBJ1-4, with 7 bases matching TRBD1. In DNA form, the CDR3 reads TGCAGCGTGCACAGGGGAGACGGGAAACTGTTTTTT. It encodes CSVHRGDGKLFF.